This TCR beta chain was obtained from a study of blood T cell repertoires in COVID-19. For the study at large: Collection of acute and convalescent COVID-19 samples took place in the United States, Italy and Spain. PBMCs, B-cell-depleted T cells, or T cells were the source of the cDNA or gDNA that made up the material.

Authors' processing steps: Cell counts per sample came from amplifying reference gene primers. The table came from immunoSEQ multiplex PCR; TCRdb's copy has only in-frame clones and leaves some out. V and J calls and clone size follow that table, whereas D and trimming were derived from the DNA. The top ten hold around 25% of the sample, which has 120,000 or so clones, more than 65% seen once. The CDR3 is 17 amino acids. The V end lost 1 base, the J end lost 3 bases, and 16 bases lay between the germline ends. Germline V gene data show CDR1 as SGHTA and CDR2 as FQGNSA. The clonotype originates from a human donor in a cohort sampled during active COVID-19. The chain is built from TRBV7-2 and TRBJ2-1; the D is unclear. The material sequenced was peripheral blood. The CDR3 reads CASSLVAASLNYNEQFF. The CDR3 region has the DNA TGTGCCAGCAGCTTAGTTGCGGCTAGTTTAAACTACAATGAGCAGTTCTTC.